This entry concerns a single T cell receptor (beta chain). TCRdb reprocessed the RT-PCR reads with MiXCR, giving one entry per CDR3 protein. The table lists 500,000 to 600,000 distinct CDR3 sequences, about 10% of them singletons. The data were obtained in a study of response to subunit inactivated influenza vaccine. These data also formed part of another study, on T cells expressing NK-cell markers. That study reports: With UMIs, 5'RACE template switching was used to make TCR beta cDNA.

The clonotype originates from a man over 45 who received an inactivated influenza vaccine. The input for sequencing was PBMCs from blood, taken on the day of vaccination.

The CDR3 DNA is TGCGCCAGCAGCTATAGAACCACTCCTGCCACCGGGGAGCTGTTTTTT. It encodes CASSYRTTPATGELFF. This rearrangement joins TRBV5-1 to TRBJ2-2, with unresolved D. The V gene's germline CDR1 is SGHRS and CDR2 YFSETQ. The CDR3 is 16 amino acids. Trimming left V 3 bases short and J 4 bases short, with 16 bases between.